The 8 T cell receptor beta chains in this list originate from one sample, sequenced in a study of human T cells and chemical hapten exposure. TCRdb independently ran MiXCR on the RACE reads; one entry per CDR3 protein. Seen here are 35,000 to 55,000 distinct CDR3 sequences, 9.6% observed once, and the top ten hold around 15%. This sample's time point: patch test 2, 6 weeks after DPC sensitization. Treatment meaning: therapeutic diphenylcyclopropenone sensitization with weekly scalp DPC. The starting material, unfractionated whole blood, was used for total RNA extraction. The specimen was whole blood, collected in connection with sensitization to the hapten diphenylcyclopropenone (DPC). All receptors derive from a woman in her 30s with alopecia areata. Some clones in this sample may be carry-over from other donors' samples.

The chain couples TRBV7-9 to TRBJ2-1; TRBD2 agrees at 12 bases. This CDR3 has 15 residues. Germline V gives CDR1 SEHNR, CDR2 FQNEAQ (reference sequence). The junction had 3 bases not matched to a gene; V was cut back by 4 bases and J by 5 bases. The DNA for the CDR3 is TGTGCCAGCAGCTCGGGACTAGCGGGCGACAATGAGCAGTTCTTC. It translates to CASSSGLAGDNEQFF.

The chain employs TRBV20-1 and TRBJ2-1; TRBD2 might be the D (6 bases). Between the trimmed V and J ends, which lost 1 base and 6 bases, there was a span of 16 bases. The germline V gene encodes CDR1 DFQATT and CDR2 SNEGSKA (reference sequence). The CDR3 is made up of 15 amino acids. CDR3 region: CSARGGGPTSNEQFF. In nucleotides, the CDR3 is TGCAGTGCTAGAGGCGGCGGGCCGACTAGCAATGAGCAGTTCTTC.

This clonotype was seen a few times. J is TRBJ2-5 and V is TRBV13; the D gene is possibly TRBD2 (6 bases). CDR3 size: 14 residues. Trimming cost V 4 bases and J 4 bases, with 13 bases left between them. CDR1 is PRHDT, CDR2 FYEKMQ, per germline (reference sequence). The CDR3 sequence: CASSWSRGRETQYF. In nucleotides, the CDR3 is TGTGCCAGCAGCTGGTCGCGGGGACGAGAGACCCAGTACTTC.

This chain uses TRBV6-5 with TRBJ2-1, with 9 bases fitting TRBD2. The germline CDR1 and CDR2 sequences are MNHEY and SVGAGI. V shed 6 bases and J 0 bases; nucleotides not matched to a gene: 12. The CDR3 loop spans 18 amino acids. Here the CDR3 reads CASSRSGTSTSSYNEQFF. The CDR3 DNA reads TGTGCCAGCAGCCGATCCGGGACTAGCACGAGCTCCTACAATGAGCAGTTCTTC.

This rearrangement joins TRBV2 to TRBJ2-2; no reliable D call. The V end was cut by 2 bases, the J end by 3 bases, with 1 base between. Germline V lookup: CDR1 SNHLY, CDR2 FYNNEI. The CDR3 has 12 residues. CDR3 residues: CASSEYTGELFF. The CDR3 DNA sequence: TGTGCCAGCAGTGAATACACCGGGGAGCTGTTTTTT.

In DNA form, the CDR3 reads TGCAGCGTTGTGGACGAAATAGGGGGAAGCAATCAGCCCCAGCATTTT. Amino acid sequence: CSVVDEIGGSNQPQHF. V and J are TRBV29-1 and TRBJ1-5; D is possibly TRBD1 (6 bases). CDR1 is SQVTM, CDR2 ANQGSEA, per germline. V lost 4 bases and J 1 base, leaving 17 bases between the germline ends. This CDR3 comprises 16 residues. Full variable domain (outside the CDR3, taken from reference TRBV29-1 and TRBJ1-5): SAVISQKPSRDICQRGTSLTIQCQVDSQVTMMFWYRQQPGQSLTLIATANQGSEATYESGFVIDKFPISRPNLTFSTLTVSNMSPEDSSIYLCSVVDEIGGSNQPQHFGDGTRLSIL.

In its sample, this clonotype was seen many times. The V and J genes are TRBV28 and TRBJ2-7; no reliable D call. V lost 5 bases and J 3 bases, leaving 14 bases between the germline ends. The CDR3 contains 14 residues. The germline CDR1 and CDR2 sequences are MDHEN and SYDVKM. CDR3 in DNA: TGTGCCAGCAGTCCCCCCGCCGGCCGCTACGAGCAGTACTTC. It translates to CASSPPAGRYEQYF.

The chain couples TRBV12-5 to TRBJ2-1; no clear D gene. V was pared by 7 bases and J by 7 bases, with 11 bases between. The CDR3 totals 12 residues. Germline values: CDR1 LGHNT, CDR2 FRNRAP. CDR3 amino acids: CASAEPGNEQFF. The CDR3 DNA follows: TGTGCTAGTGCCGAGCCCGGGAATGAGCAGTTCTTC.